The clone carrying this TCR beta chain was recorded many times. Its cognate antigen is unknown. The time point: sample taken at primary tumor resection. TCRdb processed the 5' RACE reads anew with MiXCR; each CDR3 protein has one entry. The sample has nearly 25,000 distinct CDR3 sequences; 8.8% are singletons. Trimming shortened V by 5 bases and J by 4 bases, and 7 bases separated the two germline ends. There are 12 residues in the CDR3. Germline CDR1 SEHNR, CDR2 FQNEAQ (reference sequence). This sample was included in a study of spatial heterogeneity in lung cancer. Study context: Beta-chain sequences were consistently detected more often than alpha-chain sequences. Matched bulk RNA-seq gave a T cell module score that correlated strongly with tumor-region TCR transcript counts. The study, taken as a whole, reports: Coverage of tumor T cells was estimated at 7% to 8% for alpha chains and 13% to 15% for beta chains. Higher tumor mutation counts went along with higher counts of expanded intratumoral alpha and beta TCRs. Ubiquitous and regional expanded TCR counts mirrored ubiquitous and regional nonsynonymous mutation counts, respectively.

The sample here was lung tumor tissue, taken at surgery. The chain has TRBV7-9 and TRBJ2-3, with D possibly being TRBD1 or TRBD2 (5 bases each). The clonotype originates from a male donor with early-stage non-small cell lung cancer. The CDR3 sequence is CASSGDADTQYF. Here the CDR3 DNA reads TGTGCCAGCAGCGGGGACGCAGATACGCAGTATTTT.